The 15 T cell receptor beta chains below were found in one sample sequenced in a study of T cell responses to AZD1222 COVID-19 vaccine. Here immunoSEQ multiplex PCR was the method, and the copy in TCRdb shows in-frame clones only, minus some. The sample holds over 150,000 clones, about 85% seen once. Source: peripheral blood, taken on day 0 of AZD1222 vaccination. Source of these receptors: an adult in good health.

The chain employs TRBV29-1 and TRBJ2-7; 8 positions agree with TRBD1. This CDR3 region has 13 residues. The germline V gene encodes CDR1 SQVTM and CDR2 ANQGSEA. J was trimmed by 6 bases and V by 7 bases; bases with no gene match: 11. The DNA of the CDR3 is TGCAGCGCGAATCAGGGGGCCCCGAGCGAGCAGTACTTC. It encodes CSANQGAPSEQYF.

The chain uses TRBV23-1 and TRBJ1-5, with no clear D. TRBV23-1 is annotated as an ORF whose role is uncertain. V lost 4 bases, J lost 11 bases, and 21 bases lay in between. This CDR3 region has 15 residues. This chain's CDR3 is CASSLGARAFQAQHF. The CDR3 bases are TGCGCCAGCAGTCTTGGCGCTAGGGCCTTCCAAGCCCAGCATTTT.

Only a few counts were recorded for this clone. The chain is built from TRBV14 and TRBJ1-6, with D perhaps TRBD1 (5 bases). The V end lost 6 bases, the J end lost 9 bases, and 15 bases lay between the germline ends. This CDR3 contains 14 residues. The germline gives CDR1 SGHDN, CDR2 FVKESK. DNA for the CDR3: TGTGCCAGCAGGGACTCGAGGGGCACTTCACCCCTCCACTTT. Its translation: CASRDSRGTSPLHF.

This sequence joins TRBV29-1 and TRBJ2-1, with unresolved D. The CDR3 runs 18 residues. The germline gives CDR1 SQVTM, CDR2 ANQGSEA. The V gene lost 1 base and the J gene lost 4 bases, with 23 bases spanning the gap. The CDR3 sequence: CSVEGGLEGSRYYNEQFF. For the CDR3, the DNA is TGCAGCGTTGAAGGGGGTCTCGAAGGGTCCCGTTATTACAATGAGCAGTTCTTC.

The chain combines TRBV28 with TRBJ1-5; no reliable D call. The ends were cut back, 2 bases at V and 3 bases at J, with 5 bases in the middle. Germline V gives CDR1 MDHEN, CDR2 SYDVKM. The CDR3 length is 13 residues. The CDR3 nucleotides are TGTGCCAGCAGTTTACAGATCAATCAGCCCCAGCATTTT. Protein sequence: CASSLQINQPQHF.

J is TRBJ2-1 and V is TRBV6-2 or TRBV6-3; D gene uncertain. The CDR3 covers 13 residues. Germline CDR1 MNHEY, CDR2 SVGEGT. V shed 4 bases and J shed 10 bases, with 14 bases lying between them. The DNA for the CDR3 is TGTGCCAGCAGTTCGTGGCCTTTAGGGGAGCAGTTCTTC. Translated, it gives CASSSWPLGEQFF.

CDR3 region: CASGTDLSRGYTF. Written as DNA, the CDR3 is TGCGCCAGCGGGACAGACCTTTCACGTGGCTACACCTTC. This chain uses TRBV5-1 with TRBJ1-2; 7 positions match TRBD1. The length of the CDR3 is 13 residues. J gave up 7 bases and V 7 bases, and 10 bases lay outside the gene matches. The germline V gene encodes CDR1 SGHRS and CDR2 YFSETQ.

The rearrangement joins TRBV11-2 to TRBJ2-7; no reliable D call. V lost 3 bases to trimming and J lost 5 bases, with 14 bases between them. The length of the CDR3 is 14 residues. Germline V CDR1 and CDR2: SGHAT, FQNNGV. The CDR3 sequence is CASSFETRHDEQYF. In nucleotides, the CDR3 is TGTGCCAGCAGCTTCGAGACAAGGCACGACGAGCAGTACTTC.

The CDR3 DNA sequence: TGTGCCAGCAGCGATCGACTAGCGGGGGTTGATACGCAGTATTTT. Its protein product is CASSDRLAGVDTQYF. The chain uses TRBV9 and TRBJ2-3; 12 nucleotides line up with TRBD2. This CDR3 region has 15 residues. Germline V gives CDR1 SGDLS, CDR2 YYNGEE. V lost 3 bases to trimming and J lost 6 bases; unmatched junction nucleotides: 5.

V usage is TRBV5-8 and J usage is TRBJ2-2; 7 positions match TRBD1. Germline V gene sequence: CDR1 SGHTS, CDR2 YDEGEE. The CDR3 consists of 19 residues. Trimming cost V 1 base and J 8 bases; bases outside gene matches: 20. The CDR3 protein is CASSLRGTALRTGLGELFF. The CDR3 bases are TGTGCCAGCAGCTTGAGGGGGACAGCTCTCCGTACTGGATTAGGGGAGCTGTTTTTT.

The chain couples TRBV27 to TRBJ1-2, with 7 positions matching TRBD1. This CDR3 region has 15 residues. Germline-derived CDR1 and CDR2 are MNHEY and SMNVEV (reference sequence). V was clipped by 5 bases and J by 4 bases; unmatched bases: 10. The CDR3 spells CASSHRQGAGYGYTF. The CDR3, as DNA: TGTGCCAGCAGTCACCGACAGGGCGCCGGCTATGGCTACACCTTC.

This sequence joins TRBV19 and TRBJ1-1; D not certain. Trimming stripped 3 bases from V and 4 bases from J, with 9 bases between. This CDR3 region has 13 residues. In germline, CDR1 is LNHDA, CDR2 SQIVND (reference sequence). CDR3 amino acids: CASSIGRITEAFF. Written as DNA, the CDR3 is TGTGCCAGTAGTATCGGGCGGATCACTGAAGCTTTCTTT. Full variable domain (missing parts from reference TRBV19 and TRBJ1-1): DGGITQSPKYLFRKEGQNVTLSCEQNLNHDAMYWYRQDPGQGLRLIYYSQIVNDFQKGDIAEGYSVSREKKESFPLTVTSAQKNPTAFYLCASSIGRITEAFFGQGTRLTVV.

This chain joins TRBV3-1 (or the pseudogene TRBV3-2) and TRBJ1-5; maybe TRBD1 (6 bases). Germline lookup yields CDR1 LGHDT and CDR2 YNNKEL (reference sequence). The CDR3 has 15 residues. V lost 1 base to trimming and J lost 2 bases, with 9 bases between them. CDR3 residues: CASSQGGPGNQPQHF. As DNA, the CDR3 is TGTGCCAGCAGCCAAGGGGGGCCCGGCAATCAGCCCCAGCATTTT.

This clone was counted only a few times. At the DNA level, this CDR3 is encoded by other sequences in the same sample as well. The chain joins TRBV6-5 to TRBJ1-5, with D maybe TRBD1 (5 bases). V lost 3 bases and J lost 2, with 8 bases in between. The CDR3 has 14 residues. In germline, CDR1 is MNHEY, CDR2 SVGAGI. CDR3 in amino acids: CASSYGGGNQPQHF. CDR3 in DNA: TGTGCCAGCAGTTATGGGGGGGGCAATCAGCCCCAGCATTTT.

The chain carries TRBV19 and TRBJ2-7; D might be TRBD2 (5 bases). Germline CDR1 is LNHDA and CDR2 is SQIVND (reference sequence). The CDR3 is made up of 12 amino acids. V was pared by 8 bases and J by 6 bases, with 14 bases between. The CDR3 reads CASAEVGAEQYF. The CDR3 nucleotides read TGTGCCAGTGCGGAGGTGGGAGCCGAGCAGTACTTC.